This TCR beta chain originates from a study of T cell responses to AZD1222 COVID-19 vaccine. Sequencing used immunoSEQ multiplex PCR; TCRdb keeps in-frame clones, though not all of them. The sample consists of some 74,000 clones, 70% to 90% of them appearing once. Study-level results: No repertoire was sampled before or during the peak T cell response, only after it. CD4 TCRs associated with vaccination spanned spike, dominating at 160-218 and 743-854.

For this clone: Antigen unknown.

The material sequenced was peripheral blood, taken 28 days after the second AZD1222 dose. The clonotype originates from an adult who received the AZD1222 COVID-19 vaccine.

CDR3 in amino acids: CASRKRENEGDRQFF. The CDR3 bases are TGTGCCAGCAGAAAACGGGAGAACGAGGGAGACAGGCAGTTCTTC. J is TRBJ2-1 and V is TRBV3-1 (or the pseudogene TRBV3-2); tentatively, D is TRBD2 (6 bases). Germline CDR1 LGHDT, CDR2 YNNKEL (reference sequence). This CDR3 has 15 amino acids. Between the trimmed V and J ends, which lost 6 bases and 12 bases, there was a span of 24 bases.